Listed below are T cell receptor beta chains from one sample, sequenced in a study of shared clonotypes between healthy human individuals. Libraries were prepared by immunoSEQ multiplex PCR; TCRdb keeps only in-frame clonotypes and omits some of them. The sample contains about 2 million clones, roughly 95% of which appear only once. Sequences were obtained from naive CD4+ T cells sorted from blood. These receptor sequences come from a man between 18 and 29 years old in good health. Both conserved end residues are part of each CDR3. The order of the fields is D gene, CDR3 length, J gene, V gene, clone size, CDR3 protein, CDR3 DNA. The D gene is left open where the match is weak. Size values are once, few and many counts, or a class for expanded clones, and some rows have none.

D: NA
length: 16
J: TRBJ1-5
V: TRBV5-1
size: NA
CDR3: CASSLEGPYGNQPQHF
DNA: TGCGCCAGCAGCCTAGAGGGACCGTATGGCAATCAGCCCCAGCATTTT

D: NA
length: 13
J: TRBJ2-2
V: TRBV6-1
size: NA
CDR3: CASKTGNTGELFF
DNA: TGTGCCAGCAAAACAGGGAACACCGGGGAGCTGTTTTTT

D: TRBD2
length: 16
J: TRBJ2-5
V: TRBV4-1
size: NA
CDR3: CASSQLASGSKETQYF
DNA: TGCGCCAGCAGCCAACTAGCTAGCGGGAGCAAAGAGACCCAGTACTTC

D: TRBD2
length: 18
J: TRBJ2-3
V: TRBV9
size: NA
CDR3: CASSVSIAGGPGTDTQYF
DNA: TGTGCCAGCAGCGTCTCCATCGCGGGGGGGCCTGGCACAGATACGCAGTATTTT

D: NA
length: 13
J: TRBJ2-5
V: TRBV29-1
size: NA
CDR3: CSVRTTYQETQYF
DNA: TGCAGCGTCCGAACTACGTACCAAGAGACCCAGTACTTC

D: TRBD1
length: 13
J: TRBJ2-5
V: TRBV6-5
size: NA
CDR3: CASSPTGLETQYF
DNA: TGTGCCAGCAGCCCGACAGGGCTGGAGACCCAGTACTTC

D: TRBD2
length: 15
J: TRBJ2-7
V: TRBV4-3
size: NA
CDR3: CASSQAGGGFYEQYF
DNA: TGCGCCAGCAGCCAAGCGGGGGGAGGTTTCTACGAGCAGTACTTC

D: TRBD1
length: 13
J: TRBJ2-3
V: TRBV29-1
size: NA
CDR3: CSVERTGGNTQYF
DNA: TGCAGCGTTGAACGGACAGGGGGGAATACGCAGTATTTT

D: NA
length: 15
J: TRBJ1-4
V: TRBV19
size: once
CDR3: CASSAQGRTERKLFF
DNA: TGTGCCAGTAGTGCACAGGGCCGTACAGAGCGAAAACTGTTTTTT

D: NA
length: 14
J: TRBJ1-5
V: TRBV5-7
size: NA
CDR3: CASSLVGVYQPQHF
DNA: TGTGCCAGCAGCTTGGTAGGGGTGTATCAGCCCCAGCATTTT

D: TRBD1
length: 15
J: TRBJ2-2
V: TRBV7-9
size: NA
CDR3: CASHRGLTDTGELFF
DNA: TGTGCCAGCCACAGGGGGCTAACGGACACCGGGGAGCTGTTTTTT

D: NA
length: 13
J: TRBJ2-7
V: TRBV6-1
size: NA
CDR3: CASGAAVRGEQYF
DNA: TGTGCCAGCGGGGCCGCGGTAAGAGGGGAGCAGTACTTC

D: TRBD1
length: 17
J: TRBJ1-5
V: TRBV5-1
size: NA
CDR3: CASSLDPTGDSNQPQHF
DNA: TGCGCCAGCAGCTTGGACCCCACAGGGGATAGCAATCAGCCCCAGCATTTT

D: TRBD1
length: 14
J: TRBJ1-1
V: TRBV5-1
size: NA
CDR3: CASRRDSINTEAFF
DNA: TGCGCCAGCAGAAGGGACAGTATAAACACTGAAGCTTTCTTT

D: NA
length: 14
J: TRBJ2-3
V: TRBV28
size: once
CDR3: CASSSGGGPDTQYF
DNA: TGTGCCAGCAGTTCGGGTGGGGGGCCAGATACGCAGTATTTT

D: NA
length: 15
J: TRBJ2-7
V: TRBV28
size: NA
CDR3: CASSLPGLGAYEQYF
DNA: TGTGCCAGCAGTTTGCCCGGCCTCGGGGCCTACGAGCAGTACTTC

D: TRBD1
length: 14
J: TRBJ2-6
V: TRBV6-1
size: NA
CDR3: CASKRGHGANVLTF
DNA: TGTGCCAGCAAAAGGGGGCACGGGGCCAACGTCCTGACTTTC

D: NA
length: 14
J: TRBJ2-7
V: TRBV28
size: once
CDR3: CASSLSRATYEQYF
DNA: TGTGCCAGCAGTTTAAGTAGGGCCACCTACGAGCAGTACTTC